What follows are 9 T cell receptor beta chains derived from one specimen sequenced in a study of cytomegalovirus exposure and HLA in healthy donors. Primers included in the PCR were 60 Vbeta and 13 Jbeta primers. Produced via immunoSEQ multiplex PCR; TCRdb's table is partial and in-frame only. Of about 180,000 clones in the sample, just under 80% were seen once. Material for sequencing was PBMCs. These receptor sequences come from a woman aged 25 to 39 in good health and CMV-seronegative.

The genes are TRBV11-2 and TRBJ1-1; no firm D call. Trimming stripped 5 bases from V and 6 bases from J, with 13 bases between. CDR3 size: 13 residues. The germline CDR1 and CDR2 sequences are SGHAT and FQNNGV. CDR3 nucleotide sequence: TGTGCCAGCAGCCCTGTCTCGCGGTCTGAAGCTTTCTTT. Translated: CASSPVSRSEAFF.

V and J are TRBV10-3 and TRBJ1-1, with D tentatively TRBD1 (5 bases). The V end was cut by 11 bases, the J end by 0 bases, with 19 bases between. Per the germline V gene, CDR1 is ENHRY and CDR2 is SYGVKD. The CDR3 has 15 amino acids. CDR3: CASRPQGDMNTEAFF. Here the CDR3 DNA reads TGTGCCTCCCGCCCGCAGGGCGACATGAACACTGAAGCTTTCTTT.

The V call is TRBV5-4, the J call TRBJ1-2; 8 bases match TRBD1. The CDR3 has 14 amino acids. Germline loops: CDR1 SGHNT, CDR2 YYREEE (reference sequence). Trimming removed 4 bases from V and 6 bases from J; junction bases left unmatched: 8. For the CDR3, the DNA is TGTGCCAGCAGCCAGGACAGGGCGAGGGATGGCTACACCTTC. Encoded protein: CASSQDRARDGYTF. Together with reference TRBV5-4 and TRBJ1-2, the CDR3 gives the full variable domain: ETGVTQSPTHLIKTRGQQVTLRCSSQSGHNTVSWYQQALGQGPQFIFQYYREEENGRGNFPPRFSGLQFPNYSSELNVNALELDDSALYLCASSQDRARDGYTFGSGTRLTVV.

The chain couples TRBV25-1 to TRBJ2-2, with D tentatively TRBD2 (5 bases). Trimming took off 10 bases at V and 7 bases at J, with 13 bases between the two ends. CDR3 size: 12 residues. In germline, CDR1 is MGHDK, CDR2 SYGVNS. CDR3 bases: TGTGCCACTAGGGTCGGGGTCGGGGAGCTGTTTTTT. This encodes CATRVGVGELFF.

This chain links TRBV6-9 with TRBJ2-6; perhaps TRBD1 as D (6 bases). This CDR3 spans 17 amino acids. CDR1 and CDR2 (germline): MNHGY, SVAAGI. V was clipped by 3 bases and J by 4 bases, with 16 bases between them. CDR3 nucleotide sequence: TGTGCCAGCAGTTACACCTTTACAGGGAGAGGGGCCAACGTCCTGACTTTC. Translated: CASSYTFTGRGANVLTF.

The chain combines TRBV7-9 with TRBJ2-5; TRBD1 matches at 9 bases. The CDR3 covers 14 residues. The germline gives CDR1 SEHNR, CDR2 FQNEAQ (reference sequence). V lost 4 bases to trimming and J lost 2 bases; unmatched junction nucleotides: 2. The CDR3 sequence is CASSWGQGQETQYF. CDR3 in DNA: TGTGCCAGCAGCTGGGGACAGGGACAAGAGACCCAGTACTTC.

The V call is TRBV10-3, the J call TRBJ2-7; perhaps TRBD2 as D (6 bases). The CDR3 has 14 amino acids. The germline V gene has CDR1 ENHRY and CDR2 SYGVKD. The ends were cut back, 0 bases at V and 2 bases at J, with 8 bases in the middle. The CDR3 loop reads CAISESGGTYEQYF. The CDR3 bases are TGTGCCATCAGTGAGTCTGGGGGGACCTACGAGCAGTACTTC.

Written as DNA, the CDR3 is TGTGCCAGCAGCCCAACCGGGACAGAAAGCTACGAGCAGTACTTC. Translated: CASSPTGTESYEQYF. This chain links TRBV5-6 with TRBJ2-7, with 7 bases lining up with TRBD1. The germline CDR1 and CDR2 sequences are SGHDT and YYEEEE. This CDR3 has 15 residues. After removal of 4 bases from V and 3 bases from J, the junction contained 10 bases not matched to a gene.

The CDR3 DNA is TGTGCCAGCAGTTACTCGGAGGGATTCTCTGGAAACACCATATATTTT. Translation: CASSYSEGFSGNTIYF. V usage is TRBV6-5 and J usage is TRBJ1-3; D unresolved. The CDR3 spans 16 residues. The germline CDR1 and CDR2 sequences are MNHEY and SVGAGI. Trimming shortened V by 0 bases and J by 0 bases, and 9 bases separated the two germline ends.